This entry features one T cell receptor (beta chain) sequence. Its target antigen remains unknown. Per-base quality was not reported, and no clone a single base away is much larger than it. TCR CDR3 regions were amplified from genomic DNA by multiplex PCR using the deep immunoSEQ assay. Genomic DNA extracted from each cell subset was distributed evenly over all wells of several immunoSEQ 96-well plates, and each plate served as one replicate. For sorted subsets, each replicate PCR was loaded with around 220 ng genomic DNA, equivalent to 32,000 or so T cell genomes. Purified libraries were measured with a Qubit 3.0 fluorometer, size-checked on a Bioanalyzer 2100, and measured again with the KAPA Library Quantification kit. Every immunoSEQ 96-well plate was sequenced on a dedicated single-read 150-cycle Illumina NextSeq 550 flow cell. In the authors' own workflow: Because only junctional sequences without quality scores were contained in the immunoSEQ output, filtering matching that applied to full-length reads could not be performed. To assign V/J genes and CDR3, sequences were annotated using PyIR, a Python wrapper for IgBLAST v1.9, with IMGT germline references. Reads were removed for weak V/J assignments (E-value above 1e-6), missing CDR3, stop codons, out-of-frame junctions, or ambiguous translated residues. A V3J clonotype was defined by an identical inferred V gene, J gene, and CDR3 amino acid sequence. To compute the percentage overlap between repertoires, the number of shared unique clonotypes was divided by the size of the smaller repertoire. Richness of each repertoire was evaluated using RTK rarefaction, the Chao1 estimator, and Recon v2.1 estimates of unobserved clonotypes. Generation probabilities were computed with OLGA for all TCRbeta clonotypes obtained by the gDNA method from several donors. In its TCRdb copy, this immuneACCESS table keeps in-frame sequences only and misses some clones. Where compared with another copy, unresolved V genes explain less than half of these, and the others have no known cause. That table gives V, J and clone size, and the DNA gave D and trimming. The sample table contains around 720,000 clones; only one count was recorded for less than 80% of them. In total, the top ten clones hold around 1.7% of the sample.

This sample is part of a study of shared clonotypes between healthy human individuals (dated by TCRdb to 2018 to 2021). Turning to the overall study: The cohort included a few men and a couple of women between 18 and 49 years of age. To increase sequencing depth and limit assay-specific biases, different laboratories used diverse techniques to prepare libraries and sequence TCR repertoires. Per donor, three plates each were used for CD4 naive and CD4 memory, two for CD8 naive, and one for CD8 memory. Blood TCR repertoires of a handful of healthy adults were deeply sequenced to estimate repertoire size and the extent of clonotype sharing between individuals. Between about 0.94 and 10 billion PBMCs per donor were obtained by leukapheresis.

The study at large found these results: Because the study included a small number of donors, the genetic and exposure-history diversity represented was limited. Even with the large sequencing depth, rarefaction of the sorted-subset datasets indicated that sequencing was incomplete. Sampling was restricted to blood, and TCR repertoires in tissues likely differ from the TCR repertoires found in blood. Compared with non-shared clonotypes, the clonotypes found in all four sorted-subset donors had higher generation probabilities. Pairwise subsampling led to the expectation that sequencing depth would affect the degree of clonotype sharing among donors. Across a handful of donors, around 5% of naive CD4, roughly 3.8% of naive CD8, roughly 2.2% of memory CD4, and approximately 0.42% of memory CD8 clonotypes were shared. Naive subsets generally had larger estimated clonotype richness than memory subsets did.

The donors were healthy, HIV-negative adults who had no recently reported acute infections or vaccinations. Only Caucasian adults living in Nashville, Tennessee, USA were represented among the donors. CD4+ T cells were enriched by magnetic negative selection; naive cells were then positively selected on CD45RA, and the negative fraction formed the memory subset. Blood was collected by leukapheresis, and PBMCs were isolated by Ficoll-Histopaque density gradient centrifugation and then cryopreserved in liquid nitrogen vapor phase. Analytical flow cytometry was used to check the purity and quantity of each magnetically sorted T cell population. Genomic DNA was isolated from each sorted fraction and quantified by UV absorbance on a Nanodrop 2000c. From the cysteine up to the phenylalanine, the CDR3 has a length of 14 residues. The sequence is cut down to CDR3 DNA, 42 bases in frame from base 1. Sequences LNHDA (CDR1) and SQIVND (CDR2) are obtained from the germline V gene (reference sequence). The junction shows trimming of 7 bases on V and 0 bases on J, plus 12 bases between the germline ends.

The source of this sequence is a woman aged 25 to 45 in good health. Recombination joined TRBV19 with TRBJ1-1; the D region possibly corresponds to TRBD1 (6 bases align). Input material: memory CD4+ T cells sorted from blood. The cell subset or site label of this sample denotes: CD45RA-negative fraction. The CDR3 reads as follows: CASTVTGLNTEAFF. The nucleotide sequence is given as TGTGCCAGTACCGTGACAGGACTGAACACTGAAGCTTTCTTT.